The clone carrying this T cell receptor (beta chain) was counted at least ten times. What it binds is unknown. Antiretroviral therapy had run roughly three months, about 14 weeks, before follow-up blood collection. All unsorted peripheral T cells were captured because whole blood was used without fractionation. The data were obtained in a study of HIV-infected patients and healthy controls. About 500 ng RNA was reverse transcribed with alpha and beta constant-region primers. Alpha and beta chain libraries were made separately by chain-specific third strand synthesis with multiplexing indices. Priming off the SP2 site generated the second strand. From the 5' RACE reads, TCRdb called clonotypes with MiXCR, one entry per CDR3 protein. Of around 5,500 distinct CDR3 sequences in the sample, around 9% were seen once. Study-level results: HIV-associated CDR3 frequencies dropped significantly during therapy; CMV-associated ones, mostly rising, changed nonsignificantly.

The germline V and J ends were trimmed by 6 bases and 6 bases, with 9 bases remaining between them. This CDR3 has 12 amino acids. This material consisted of blood, taken during antiretroviral therapy. This TCR came from an adult with HIV infection. The V and J genes are TRBV12-3 or TRBV12-4 and TRBJ2-1, with D possibly TRBD2 on 6 matching bases. The CDR3 loop reads CASSLTSNEQFF. DNA for the CDR3: TGTGCCAGCAGCTTGACTAGCAATGAGCAGTTCTTC.